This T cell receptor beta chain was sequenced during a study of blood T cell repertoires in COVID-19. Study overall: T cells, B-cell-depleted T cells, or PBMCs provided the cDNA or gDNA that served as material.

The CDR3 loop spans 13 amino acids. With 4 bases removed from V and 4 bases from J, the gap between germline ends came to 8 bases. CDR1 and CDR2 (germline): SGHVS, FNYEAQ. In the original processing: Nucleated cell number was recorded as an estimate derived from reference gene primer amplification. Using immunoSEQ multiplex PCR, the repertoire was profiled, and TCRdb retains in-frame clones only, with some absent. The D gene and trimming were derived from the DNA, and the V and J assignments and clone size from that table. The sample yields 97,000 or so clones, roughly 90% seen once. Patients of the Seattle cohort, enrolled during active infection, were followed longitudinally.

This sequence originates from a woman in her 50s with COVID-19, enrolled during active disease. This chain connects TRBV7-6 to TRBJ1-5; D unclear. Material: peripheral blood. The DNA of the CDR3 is TGTGCCAGCAGCTCGAGTCGGAATCAGCCCCAGCATTTT. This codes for CASSSSRNQPQHF.